What follows are 2 T cell receptor beta chains derived from one specimen sequenced in a study of T cell changes during pregnancy in multiple sclerosis. The protocol was immunoSEQ multiplex PCR, while the TCRdb copy is restricted to in-frame clones and leaves out a portion. The repertoire holds some 70,000 clones, with about nine tenths as singletons. Material: peripheral blood, obtained in the third trimester of pregnancy. The receptors stem from a female donor with multiple sclerosis, enrolled in a pregnancy study.

This chain connects TRBV20-1 to TRBJ2-5; unclear D gene. Germline V lookup: CDR1 DFQATT, CDR2 SNEGSKA (reference sequence). Trimming took off 7 bases at V and 2 bases at J, with 8 bases between the two ends. This CDR3 is built from 11 residues. Here the CDR3 reads CSVSSQETQYF. CDR3 nucleotides: TGCAGTGTTTCCAGTCAAGAGACCCAGTACTTC.

The CDR3 region has the DNA TGTGCCAGCAGCTTTTGGACAGGGGGGCGCAATGAGCAGTTCTTC. Protein sequence: CASSFWTGGRNEQFF. The rearrangement links TRBV7-2 to TRBJ2-1, with TRBD1 matching 10 bases. Germline values: CDR1 SGHTA, CDR2 FQGNSA. V shed 3 bases, J shed 6 bases, and the junction held 5 bases outside the gene matches. This CDR3 is 15 amino acids long.